This T cell receptor (beta chain) was captured in a study of T cell responses to AZD1222 COVID-19 vaccine. Data came from immunoSEQ multiplex PCR; TCRdb stores just in-frame clones and leaves some out. Altogether approximately 200,000 clones are present, 87% being singletons, with the ten largest covering about 3%. With 0 bases clipped from V and 3 bases from J, the junction kept 9 bases outside the gene matches. CDR3 size: 17 residues. The germline CDR1 and CDR2 sequences are LGHDT and YNNKEL (reference sequence). With respect to this clone: Antigen: not known.

Regarding the study as a whole: Repertoire sampling occurred only after the peak T cell response. Reportedly, nearly half the spike-specific TCRs target unmutated variant regions. Across spike, vaccine-associated CD4 TCRs were found, dominant at 160-218 and 743-854.

This receptor was taken from an adult in good health. V and J are TRBV3-1 (or the pseudogene TRBV3-2) and TRBJ2-7, with 9 nucleotides matching TRBD2. Sequencing used peripheral blood, obtained on day 0 of MenACWY control vaccination. The CDR3: CASSQDAASGVYYEQYF. The DNA of the CDR3 is TGTGCCAGCAGCCAAGATGCGGCTAGCGGGGTCTACTACGAGCAGTACTTC.